This T cell receptor beta chain was sequenced during a study of control samples from healthy donors and cancer patients. This table comes from immunoSEQ multiplex PCR, and its TCRdb copy is limited to in-frame clones, with some not included. The data contain 130,000 or so clones, roughly 91% of them singletons. Germline assignment: CDR1 MGHRA and CDR2 YSYEKL. The CDR3 is made up of 14 amino acids. Trimming removed 0 bases at V and 7 bases at J, with 13 bases between. Sequenced material: PBMCs. The source is a middle-aged man with head and neck cancer. The chain links TRBV4-1 to TRBJ2-7; D remains ambiguous. The CDR3 here is CASSQDYTRKEQYF. In DNA form, the CDR3 reads TGCGCCAGCAGCCAAGACTACACCCGTAAAGAGCAGTACTTC.